A single sample gave rise to the 21 T cell receptor beta chains below, sequenced in a study of shared clonotypes between healthy human individuals (dated by TCRdb to between 2020 and 2021). The library came from the immunoSEQ multiplex PCR assay. Sourced from immuneACCESS, this table was stored by TCRdb with only in-frame sequences that have V and J called. A share of the clones is absent; for the studies checked, an unresolved V gene accounts for under half, and the remainder has no known explanation. The sample has hundreds of thousands of clones on record, about 95% of them singletons. Clones ranked in the top ten supply 0.11% of the sample. For the CD8 naive samples, CD45RO-negative cells were positively selected for CCR7, yielding a CD45RA+CCR7+ population from which TemRA cells were excluded. Specimen: naive CD8+ T cells sorted from blood. Interpreted using the paper, the cell subset or site label stands for: CD45RA+CCR7+. Receptors originate from a woman in her thirties in good health.

As regards this clone: This CDR3 is also generated by other DNA sequences in the sample. The chain recombines TRBV28 with TRBJ1-1; D is ambiguous. Germline-derived CDR1 and CDR2 are MDHEN and SYDVKM. Between the trimmed V and J ends, which lost 3 bases and 0 bases, there was a span of 2 bases. The CDR3 totals 12 residues. CDR3 bases: TGTGCCAGCAGTTTGATGAACACTGAAGCTTTCTTT. Protein sequence: CASSLMNTEAFF. Using reference TRBV28 and TRBJ1-1 for the parts outside the CDR3, the full variable domain is DVKVTQSSRYLVKRTGEKVFLECVQDMDHENMFWYRQDPGLGLRLIYFSYDVKMKEKGDIPEGYSVSREKKERFSLILESASTNQTSMYLCASSLMNTEAFFGQGTRLTVV.

This chain uses TRBV28 with TRBJ1-1; TRBD1 might be the D (5 bases). Germline CDR1 and CDR2: MDHEN and SYDVKM. There are 13 residues in the CDR3. Trimming removed 0 bases from V and 6 bases from J, with 8 bases in between. Here the CDR3 reads CASSLWRGPEAFF. The CDR3 nucleotides read TGTGCCAGCAGTTTATGGCGGGGCCCTGAAGCTTTCTTT.

The chain combines TRBV28 with TRBJ1-4, with 7 bases matching TRBD1. The V gene end was trimmed by 7 bases and the J gene end by 4 bases; junction bases not matched to a gene: 3. Germline V CDR1 and CDR2: MDHEN, SYDVKM. CDR3 size: 13 residues. The DNA of the CDR3 is TGTGCCAGCAACAGGGGCAATAATGAAAAACTGTTTTTT. Protein sequence: CASNRGNNEKLFF.

The rearrangement joins TRBV7-6 to TRBJ2-2; TRBD1 might be the D (6 bases). The CDR3 covers 15 residues. The V gene's germline CDR1 is SGHVS and CDR2 FNYEAQ. Trimming removed 3 bases from V and 1 base from J, with 9 bases in between. This chain's CDR3 is CASSFLTGNTGELFF. CDR3 coding DNA: TGTGCCAGCAGCTTCTTGACAGGGAACACCGGGGAGCTGTTTTTT.

The rearrangement joins TRBV5-1 to TRBJ2-2; D remains ambiguous. The V gene's germline CDR1 is SGHRS and CDR2 YFSETQ. The CDR3 is 11 residues long. Trimming left V 5 bases short and J 4 bases short, with 3 bases between. The CDR3 protein is CASRFTGELFF. In DNA, the CDR3 is TGCGCCAGCAGATTCACCGGGGAGCTGTTTTTT.

On this clone itself: The sample holds other DNA sequences that translate to the same CDR3. The chain recombines TRBV19 with TRBJ2-5, with D possibly called TRBD1 or TRBD2 (5 bases each). The V and J ends lost 9 bases and 1 base respectively, with 12 bases between them. This CDR3 spans 13 amino acids. Germline CDR1 and CDR2: LNHDA and SQIVND (reference sequence). The CDR3 DNA reads TGTGCCAGCAGAGGGGCGTCCCAAGAGACCCAGTACTTC. Translated, it gives CASRGASQETQYF. The full variable domain, completed using reference TRBV19 and TRBJ2-5, is DGGITQSPKYLFRKEGQNVTLSCEQNLNHDAMYWYRQDPGQGLRLIYYSQIVNDFQKGDIAEGYSVSREKKESFPLTVTSAQKNPTAFYLCASRGASQETQYFGPGTRLLVL.

V is TRBV6-4 and J is TRBJ1-6; D remains unclear. Germline V lookup: CDR1 MRHNA, CDR2 SNTAGT. The CDR3 runs to 14 residues. V lost 4 bases, J lost 4 bases, and 8 bases lay in between. The DNA of the CDR3 is TGTGCCAGCAGTGCTAGTCTTTATAATTCACCCCTCCACTTT. Translated: CASSASLYNSPLHF.

This sequence joins TRBV25-1 and TRBJ2-6, with 12 positions matching TRBD1. The CDR3 length is 18 residues. After removal of 5 bases from V and 4 bases from J, the junction contained 9 bases not matched to a gene. Germline V CDR1 and CDR2: MGHDK, SYGVNS. The CDR3 loop reads CASSYRDRGLGGANVLTF. The CDR3 DNA reads TGTGCCAGCAGTTACCGGGACAGGGGGCTCGGAGGGGCCAACGTCCTGACTTTC.

This CDR3 is CASAPFGASEENTEAFF. The CDR3 DNA reads TGTGCCAGCGCACCATTCGGGGCCTCAGAAGAGAACACTGAAGCTTTCTTT. The rearrangement joins TRBV28 to TRBJ1-1; D is perhaps TRBD1 (5 bases). This CDR3 has 17 amino acids. V lost 8 bases, J lost 1 base, and 23 bases lay in between. CDR1 and CDR2 (germline): MDHEN, SYDVKM.

The chain uses TRBV19 and TRBJ2-7; TRBD1 agrees at 10 bases. The CDR3 runs to 14 residues. The V gene's germline CDR1 is LNHDA and CDR2 SQIVND (reference sequence). The V gene end was trimmed by 7 bases and the J gene end by 7 bases; junction bases not matched to a gene: 10. CDR3 region: CASNPGQGYGEQYF. DNA for the CDR3: TGTGCCAGTAACCCGGGACAGGGGTATGGGGAGCAGTACTTC.

The CDR3 loop is CASSDYRGVLGTDTQYF. As DNA, the CDR3 is TGTGCCAGCAGTGACTACAGGGGAGTATTAGGCACAGATACGCAGTATTTT. The chain has TRBV6-1 and TRBJ2-3; 7 bases line up with TRBD1. Germline CDR1 reads MNHNS; CDR2 reads SASEGT. With V trimmed by 3 bases and J by 1 base, 10 bases remained unmatched. This CDR3 region has 17 residues.

The chain employs TRBV27 and TRBJ2-7, with 11 nucleotides matching TRBD2. This CDR3 has 17 amino acids. V dropped 0 bases and J dropped 2; count of bases not matched to a gene: 6. Looked up from germline, CDR1 is MNHEY and CDR2 is SMNVEV (reference sequence). The CDR3 nucleotides are TGTGCCAGCAGTTTATCTCCTCCGGGACTAGCGGCCTACGAGCAGTACTTC. Amino acids: CASSLSPPGLAAYEQYF.

The V gene is TRBV19, the J gene TRBJ1-1; the D is unclear. Germline V gives CDR1 LNHDA, CDR2 SQIVND (reference sequence). The V and J ends lost 1 base and 6 bases respectively, with 9 bases between them. CDR3 length equals 13 residues. The CDR3 loop reads CASSIGVGSEAFF. As DNA, the CDR3 is TGTGCCAGTAGTATAGGGGTGGGCTCTGAAGCTTTCTTT.

The V gene is TRBV28, the J gene TRBJ1-1; D perhaps matches TRBD1 (6 bases). Trimming shortened V by 3 bases and J by 1 base, and 12 bases separated the two germline ends. The germline CDR1 and CDR2 sequences are MDHEN and SYDVKM. The CDR3 has 15 amino acids. Here the CDR3 DNA reads TGTGCCAGCAGTTTTCAGGGGTTGGGGAACACTGAAGCTTTCTTT. Protein product: CASSFQGLGNTEAFF.

The genes are TRBV28 and TRBJ2-1; D is unclear. Trimming shortened V by 3 bases and J by 0 bases, and 27 bases separated the two germline ends. The CDR3 contains 21 residues. The germline gives CDR1 MDHEN, CDR2 SYDVKM. The CDR3 DNA sequence: TGTGCCAGCAGTTTTTCGCCGAGCTTTTTAGTTTGGGATCTCTCCTACAATGAGCAGTTCTTC. This gives the protein CASSFSPSFLVWDLSYNEQFF.

This chain joins TRBV4-1 and TRBJ2-7; 14 bases fit TRBD2. The CDR3 spans 18 residues. Germline V gene data show CDR1 as MGHRA and CDR2 as YSYEKL. The V gene end was trimmed by 0 bases and the J gene end by 3 bases; junction bases not matched to a gene: 7. The CDR3: CASSQEGTSGGSSYEQYF. The CDR3 DNA reads as TGCGCCAGCAGCCAAGAAGGGACTAGCGGGGGCTCGAGCTACGAGCAGTACTTC.

This clone was seen a single time. This sequence joins TRBV30 and TRBJ1-5; the D is unclear. With 5 bases removed from V and 2 bases from J, the gap between germline ends came to 13 bases. The germline CDR1 and CDR2 sequences are GTSNPN and SVGIG (reference sequence). The CDR3 is 14 amino acids. The CDR3: CAWGPGVGNQPQHF. The CDR3 region has the DNA TGTGCCTGGGGCCCCGGGGTCGGCAATCAGCCCCAGCATTTT.

The rearrangement links TRBV11-2 to TRBJ2-7; D is ambiguous. Germline V lookup: CDR1 SGHAT, CDR2 FQNNGV. The CDR3 is made up of 11 amino acids. Trimming shortened V by 5 bases and J by 6 bases, and 8 bases separated the two germline ends. Here the CDR3 DNA reads TGTGCCAGCAGCCGAACGCGCGAGCAGTACTTC. This sequence encodes CASSRTREQYF. Together with reference TRBV11-2 and TRBJ2-7, the CDR3 gives the full variable domain: EAGVAQSPRYKIIEKRQSVAFWCNPISGHATLYWYQQILGQGPKLLIQFQNNGVVDDSQLPKDRFSAERLKGVDSTLKIQPAKLEDSAVYLCASSRTREQYFGPGTRLTVT.

The gene calls are TRBV7-2 and TRBJ1-1; D may be TRBD1 (5 bases). The germline V gene encodes CDR1 SGHTA and CDR2 FQGNSA. V gave up 0 bases and J gave up 6 bases, with 8 bases separating them. The CDR3 contains 13 residues. The CDR3 reads CASSLAWGAEAFF. CDR3 bases: TGTGCCAGCAGCTTAGCGTGGGGGGCTGAAGCTTTCTTT.

V and J are TRBV9 and TRBJ2-5; D is tentatively TRBD1 or TRBD2 (5 bases each). This CDR3 has 12 amino acids. Trimming removed 3 bases at V and 5 bases at J, with 8 bases between. Germline V gene lookup returns CDR1 SGDLS and CDR2 YYNGEE. CDR3 DNA: TGTGCCAGCAGCGGGGGGAGTGAGACCCAGTACTTC. Translation gives CASSGGSETQYF.

The chain is built from TRBV29-1 and TRBJ2-7; TRBD2 agrees at 12 bases. J lost 1 base, V lost 5 bases, and 30 bases had no gene match. This CDR3 contains 23 residues. Germline CDR1 SQVTM, CDR2 ANQGSEA. The CDR3 reads CSVLNTHTAAPTSGRGGSYEQYF. DNA of the CDR3: TGCAGCGTTTTAAACACCCACACGGCAGCACCGACTAGCGGGAGAGGTGGTTCCTACGAGCAGTACTTC.